The 8 T cell receptor beta chains presented below share a single source sample, sequenced in a study of T cell responses to AZD1222 COVID-19 vaccine. Sequencing was performed with immunoSEQ multiplex PCR; in TCRdb, only in-frame clones are kept and a portion is missing. The sample lists about 150,000 clones; roughly 92% were seen once. This specimen consisted of peripheral blood, obtained on day 0 of AZD1222 vaccination. These receptors were obtained from an adult in good health.

The chain is built from TRBV30 and TRBJ1-2; 7 nucleotides align to TRBD1. CDR3 length equals 13 residues. V lost 1 base and J lost 6; bases outside the gene matches: 5. The germline gives CDR1 GTSNPN, CDR2 SVGIG (reference sequence). CDR3 region: CAWSATGVHGYTF. CDR3 coding DNA: TGTGCCTGGAGTGCAACAGGGGTTCATGGCTACACCTTC.

This chain connects TRBV7-8 to TRBJ2-7; 8 bases match TRBD1. The CDR3 covers 14 residues. V gave up 6 bases and J gave up 2 bases; unmatched junction bases: 6. Germline CDR1 and CDR2: SGHVS and FQNEAQ. In DNA, the CDR3 is TGTGCCAGCAGTTCCCCGGGACAGGCCTACGAGCAGTACTTC. Encoded protein: CASSSPGQAYEQYF. Filled out from reference TRBV7-8 and TRBJ2-7, the complete variable domain reads GAGVSQSPRYKVAKRGQDVALRCDPISGHVSLFWYQQALGQGPEFLTYFQNEAQLDKSGLPSDRFFAERPEGSVSTLKIQRTQQEDSAVYLCASSSPGQAYEQYFGPGTRLTVT.

V usage is TRBV6-5 and J usage is TRBJ1-2; D is possibly TRBD1 (5 bases). V gave up 2 bases and J gave up 4 bases, with 11 bases separating them. The CDR3 runs to 14 residues. CDR1 and CDR2 from the germline V gene are MNHEY and SVGAGI. CDR3 sequence: CASSYRGGTYGYTF. Here the CDR3 DNA reads TGTGCCAGCAGTTACCGCGGGGGTACCTATGGCTACACCTTC.

The chain joins TRBV27 to TRBJ2-7, with TRBD2 matching over 8 bases. V trimming: 0 bases; J trimming: 4 bases; junction bases outside the gene matches: 2. Germline V CDR1 and CDR2: MNHEY, SMNVEV (reference sequence). The length of the CDR3 is 14 residues. CDR3 bases: TGTGCCAGCAGTTTATCTAGCGGGATTTACGAGCAGTACTTC. It translates to CASSLSSGIYEQYF.

The V call is TRBV7-3, the J call TRBJ2-3, with D perhaps given as TRBD1 or TRBD2 (6 bases each). Germline V gene lookup returns CDR1 SGHTA and CDR2 FQGTGA. V lost 5 bases to trimming and J lost 1 base, with 16 bases between them. This CDR3 is 16 amino acids long. The CDR3 DNA reads TGTGCCAGCAGCCCCCCGGGGGCCCTCGGCACAGATACGCAGTATTTT. This codes for CASSPPGALGTDTQYF. The complete variable domain, with remaining parts taken from reference TRBV7-3 and TRBJ2-3, reads GAGVSQTPSNKVTEKGKYVELRCDPISGHTALYWYRQSLGQGPEFLIYFQGTGAADDSGLPNDRFFAVRPEGSVSTLKIQRTERGDSAVYLCASSPPGALGTDTQYFGPGTRLTVL.

This clone was observed once. The V call is TRBV18, the J call TRBJ1-6; TRBD1 might be the D (6 bases). The CDR3 totals 14 residues. The germline V gene has CDR1 KGHSH and CDR2 LQKENI. V was shortened by 3 bases and J by 10 bases, with 13 bases between the two germline ends. CDR3 DNA sequence: TGTGCCAGCTCACCGAGACAGGCTGCGTCACCCCTCCACTTT. Its translation is CASSPRQAASPLHF.

This clone has a single count. The chain joins TRBV9 to TRBJ1-1; D is uncertain. V lost 0 bases and J lost 1, with 7 bases in between. The V gene's germline CDR1 is SGDLS and CDR2 YYNGEE. CDR3 size: 14 residues. In DNA, the CDR3 is TGTGCCAGCAGCGTAGCAGGTCGGAACACTGAAGCTTTCTTT. This translates into CASSVAGRNTEAFF. Looking up the rest from reference TRBV9 and TRBJ1-1 gives the full variable domain: DSGVTQTPKHLITATGQRVTLRCSPRSGDLSVYWYQQSLDQGLQFLIQYYNGEERAKGNILERFSAQQFPDLHSELNLSSLELGDSALYFCASSVAGRNTEAFFGQGTRLTVV.

In this sample, this clone turned up once. V and J are TRBV5-1 and TRBJ2-5, with 12 bases fitting TRBD1. The CDR3 covers 16 residues. The V and J ends lost 2 bases and 4 bases, in that order; junction bases with no gene match: 6. CDR1 is SGHRS, CDR2 YFSETQ, per germline. The CDR3 here is CASSFRDRGRGETQYF. The CDR3 DNA follows: TGCGCCAGCAGCTTTCGGGACAGGGGGCGCGGAGAGACCCAGTACTTC.